These T cell receptor beta chains were read from a single sample in a study of CD8 T cells in Susac syndrome. TCRdb reanalysed the immunoSEQ multiplex PCR reads using MiXCR and keeps one entry per CDR3 protein. The sample carries some 140,000 distinct CDR3 sequences, about 90% recorded once. Sequencing input: CD8+ T cells from PBMCs. Receptors originate from a human donor with multiple sclerosis. Both conserved end residues are part of each CDR3. Each record gives: CDR3 protein, CDR3 DNA, J gene, D gene, clone size, V gene. A D gene is named only where the DNA matches it firmly. Rows give clone size only sometimes, using once, few, many, or a class for an expanded clone.

CASSFWVVTGSPLHF TGTGCCAGCAGCTTCTGGGTGGTGACCGGTTCACCCCTCCACTTT TRBJ1-6 - - TRBV5-6
CSARGPHGYEQYF TGCAGTGCTAGAGGCCCCCATGGGTACGAGCAGTACTTC TRBJ2-7 - - TRBV20-1
CASNRLAVAETQYF TGTGCCAGCAACCGACTAGCGGTGGCGGAGACCCAGTACTTC TRBJ2-5 TRBD2 - TRBV7-9
CASSQLTPTVETQYF TGTGCCAGCAGCCAATTGACACCCACGGTCGAGACCCAGTACTTC TRBJ2-5 - - TRBV7-9
CATSRAPRDREIAYEQYF TGTGCCACCAGCAGAGCGCCCCGGGACAGGGAGATCGCCTACGAGCAGTACTTC TRBJ2-7 TRBD1 - TRBV15
CASSVGTYDYTF TGTGCCAGCAGCGTCGGGACCTATGACTACACCTTC TRBJ1-2 - - TRBV12-3/TRBV12-4
CASSSEMNTEAFF TGCGCCAGCAGCTCAGAAATGAACACTGAAGCTTTCTTT TRBJ1-1 - once TRBV5-1
CASSSAEGTEVFF TGTGCCAGCAGCTCAGCGGAGGGCACTGAAGTTTTCTTT TRBJ1-1 - - TRBV13
CASSLASTGAEQYF TGTGCCAGCAGCTTAGCGTCCACAGGCGCCGAGCAGTACTTC TRBJ2-7 - - TRBV7-9
CASSSRRGEADTQYF TGTGCCAGCAGTTCACGACGGGGAGAGGCAGATACGCAGTATTTT TRBJ2-3 - - TRBV7-9
CSAAGTSAYEQYF TGCAGTGCGGCCGGGACTAGTGCCTACGAGCAGTACTTC TRBJ2-7 TRBD2 - TRBV20-1
CASSQEEGGPTYEQYF TGTGCCAGCAGCCAAGAGGAGGGAGGCCCTACCTACGAGCAGTACTTC TRBJ2-7 - once TRBV14
CASSQLDSNTGELFF TGTGCCAGCAGCCAGCTGGACAGTAACACCGGGGAGCTGTTTTTT TRBJ2-2 - - TRBV6-2/TRBV6-3
CASSPRNSALETQYF TGCGCCAGCAGCCCTCGGAATAGCGCTCTGGAGACCCAGTACTTC TRBJ2-5 - - TRBV4-1
CASSHRKGGETQYF TGCGCCAGCAGCCATCGGAAAGGAGGGGAGACCCAGTACTTC TRBJ2-5 - - TRBV4-1
CASSQDPSNTEAFF TGTGCCAGCAGCCAAGATCCCAGTAACACTGAAGCTTTCTTT TRBJ1-1 - - TRBV3-1
CASEQGFSNQPQHF TGTGCCAGCGAGCAGGGTTTTAGCAATCAGCCCCAGCATTTT TRBJ1-5 - - TRBV19
CATSPRDSDIYEQYF TGTGCCACCAGCCCCCGGGACTCCGATATCTACGAGCAGTACTTC TRBJ2-7 - once TRBV15
CASNDGGTNEKLFF TGCGCCAGCAACGACGGCGGCACTAATGAAAAACTGTTTTTT TRBJ1-4 - few TRBV5-1
CSVVGSWGYTF TGCAGCGTTGTAGGGAGTTGGGGCTACACCTTC TRBJ1-2 - once TRBV29-1
CAWSTPFWSQHNSNQPQHF TGTGCCTGGAGTACACCCTTTTGGAGCCAGCATAATAGCAATCAGCCCCAGCATTTT TRBJ1-5 - - TRBV30
CASSQAWTGGDQPQHF TGTGCCAGCAGCCAAGCTTGGACAGGGGGCGATCAGCCCCAGCATTTT TRBJ1-5 TRBD1 - TRBV6-1
CASSVVDRSYGYTF TGTGCCAGCAGTGTCGTAGACAGATCTTATGGCTACACCTTC TRBJ1-2 - - TRBV2
CASSTGLAAVETQYF TGTGCCAGCAGTACGGGACTAGCAGCGGTAGAGACCCAGTACTTC TRBJ2-5 TRBD2 - TRBV6-2/TRBV6-3
CASSLAERGRTGELFF TGCGCCAGCAGCTTGGCCGAAAGGGGGCGGACCGGGGAGCTGTTTTTT TRBJ2-2 TRBD1 - TRBV5-1
CATSGQGGYEQYF TGTGCCACCAGTGGACAGGGTGGCTACGAGCAGTACTTC TRBJ2-7 TRBD1 - TRBV24-1
CASSLSENYGYTF TGTGCCAGCAGCTTGTCCGAGAACTATGGCTACACCTTC TRBJ1-2 - once TRBV5-6
CASSLDLGGPYEQYF TGTGCCAGTAGTCTTGACTTGGGGGGCCCCTACGAGCAGTACTTC TRBJ2-7 - - TRBV19
CASSLAGEPQHF TGTGCCAGCTCCCTCGCGGGGGAGCCCCAGCATTTT TRBJ1-5 - - TRBV7-9
CASSLTGAGELFF TGTGCCAGCAGTCTCACAGGGGCCGGGGAGCTGTTTTTT TRBJ2-2 TRBD1 - TRBV6-5